This T cell receptor (beta chain) comes out of a study of control samples from healthy donors and cancer patients (TCRdb year 2020). Receptors were amplified or captured by the immunoSEQ multiplex PCR assay. Entries here come from immuneACCESS through TCRdb and include only in-frame sequences with V and J called. Some clones fail to appear in such tables; in the studies checked, an unresolved V gene covers under half of the shortfall, and the cause of the remainder is unknown. The sample yields roughly 63,000 clones; around 87% were counted once. The biggest ten clones account for 5.5% to 7% of the sample. Comments on this clone: Its antigen is currently not known. Base qualities are not provided; no much larger clone lies one nucleotide away.

Sequences SGHDN (CDR1) and FVKESK (CDR2) are obtained from the germline V gene. From cysteine to phenylalanine, the CDR3 is 16 amino acids long. Kept here is only the CDR3 DNA, which spans 48 bases and is read in frame from base 1. Trimming removed 4 bases from V and 2 bases from J, leaving 16 bases between the germline ends. This receptor chain uses TRBV14 and TRBJ2-3; possibly the D gene is TRBD2, per 7 matching bases. The TCR originated in a man in his 60s with colorectal cancer. The specimen was PBMCs. This receptor carries the CDR3 CASSPRRGGATDTQYF. The DNA reads as follows: TGTGCCAGCAGCCCCAGAAGAGGGGGGGCCACAGATACGCAGTATTTT.